This TCR beta chain is drawn from a study of shared clonotypes between healthy human individuals. Study-wide context: The people who gave samples were a couple of women and three men aged 18 to 49.

The material for each subset, its genomic DNA, was split evenly across several immunoSEQ plates. The quantity of DNA used in unsorted PBMC replicate PCRs was 300 ng, corresponding to 30,000 or so T cell genomes. Unsorted PBMC DNA was sequenced on ten immunoSEQ deep assay plates. Profiling relied on immunoSEQ multiplex PCR, and the TCRdb table lists in-frame clones only, not all of them. Here the sample spans about 490,000 clones, 76% being singletons. The length of the CDR3 is 13 residues. V was shortened by 0 bases and J by 5 bases, with 8 bases between the two germline ends. Germline CDR1 SGHRS, CDR2 YFSETQ. A remark on this clone: Distinct nucleotide sequences in the sample also encode this CDR3.

Specimen: PBMCs. V gene TRBV5-1 combines with J gene TRBJ2-5; D is tentatively TRBD1 or TRBD2 (5 bases each). The sequence came from a woman aged 40-49 years in good health. Some clones in this sample may be carry-over from other donors' samples. The CDR3 DNA is TGCGCCAGCAGCTTGGAGGGGACGGAGACCCAGTACTTC. Encoded protein: CASSLEGTETQYF.